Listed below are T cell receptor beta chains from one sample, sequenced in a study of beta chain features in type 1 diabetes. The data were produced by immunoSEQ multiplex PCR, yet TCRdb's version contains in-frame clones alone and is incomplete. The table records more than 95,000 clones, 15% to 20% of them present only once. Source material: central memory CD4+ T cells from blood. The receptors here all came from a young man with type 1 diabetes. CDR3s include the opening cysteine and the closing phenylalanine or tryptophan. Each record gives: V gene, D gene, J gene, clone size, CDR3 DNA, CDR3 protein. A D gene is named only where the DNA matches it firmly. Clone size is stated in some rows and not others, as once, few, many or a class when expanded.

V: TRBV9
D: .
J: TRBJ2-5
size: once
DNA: TGTGCCAGCAGCGTAGGAGGGGCCGACCAAGAGACCCAGTACTTC
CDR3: CASSVGGADQETQYF

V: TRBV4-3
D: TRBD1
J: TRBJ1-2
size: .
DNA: TGCGCCAGCAGCCAAGGAGCCCAGGGGGACTATGGCTACACCTTC
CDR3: CASSQGAQGDYGYTF

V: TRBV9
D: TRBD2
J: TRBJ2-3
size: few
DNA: TGTGCCAGCAGCGTAGGGGCCCAGCGGGGGGACGGAGATACGCAGTATTTT
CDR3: CASSVGAQRGDGDTQYF

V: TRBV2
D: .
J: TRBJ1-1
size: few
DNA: TGTGCCAGCAGTATACAGATTAACACTGAAGCTTTCTTT
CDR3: CASSIQINTEAFF

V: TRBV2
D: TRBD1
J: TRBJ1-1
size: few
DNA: TGTGCCAGCAATTACGCCGGGACAGGGAACACTGAAGCTTTCTTT
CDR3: CASNYAGTGNTEAFF

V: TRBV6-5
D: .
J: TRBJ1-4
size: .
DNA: TGTGCCAGCAGTAGACCGGGACCGGCCGTGGTTTTT
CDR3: CASSRPGPAVVF

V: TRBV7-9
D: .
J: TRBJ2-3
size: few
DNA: TGTGCCAGCAGCTTCCTCACAGATACGCAGTATTTT
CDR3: CASSFLTDTQYF

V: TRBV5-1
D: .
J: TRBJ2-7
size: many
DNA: TGCGCCAGCAGCCGGGGAGCCTACGAGCAGTACTTC
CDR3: CASSRGAYEQYF

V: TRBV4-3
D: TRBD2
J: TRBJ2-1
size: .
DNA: TGCGCCAGCAGCCAAGGCCTACGGGGGGGCCTCAATGAGCAGTTCTTC
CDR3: CASSQGLRGGLNEQFF

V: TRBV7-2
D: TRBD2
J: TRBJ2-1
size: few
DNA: TGTGCCAGCAGCTTAGACCAGGGAGGGAATGAGCAGTTCTTC
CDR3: CASSLDQGGNEQFF

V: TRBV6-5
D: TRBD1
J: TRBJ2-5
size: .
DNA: TGTGCCAGCAGCCAAATGACAGGGCTCCAAGAGACCCAGTACTTC
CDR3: CASSQMTGLQETQYF